Following are 10 T cell receptor beta chains from one sample sequenced in a study of T cells in Graves' hyperthyroidism and ophthalmopathy. Amplified regions were TCR beta CDR3 sequences from RNA transcripts. Carried out on the TCR CDR3, a first-round RT-PCR used the HTBI primer set. MiXCR, applied by TCRdb to the multiplex PCR reads, yields one record per CDR3 protein. Here the sample spans about 480,000 distinct CDR3 sequences, around a fifth being singletons. Sequenced input: blood. The receptor set was obtained from a woman between 70 and 85 years old with Graves' ophthalmopathy.

This clonotype was observed a few times. V gene TRBV12-3 or TRBV12-4 combines with J gene TRBJ2-1; TRBD2 agrees at 14 bases. Trimming cost V 5 bases and J 3 bases; bases outside gene matches: 3. The CDR3 contains 16 residues. The CDR3 DNA follows: TGTGCCAGCAGTCAGGGACTAGCGGGAGTCTACAATGAGCAGTTCTTC. Residues: CASSQGLAGVYNEQFF.

This clonotype appeared a few times. This chain uses TRBV30 with TRBJ1-2; D gene unclear. CDR1 is GTSNPN, CDR2 SVGIG, per germline (reference sequence). Trimming cost V 0 bases and J 8 bases, with 13 bases left between them. The CDR3 length is 13 residues. The CDR3 DNA sequence: TGTGCCTGGAGTGTCCAAGCAAGTTCCGGCTACACCTTC. It yields the protein CAWSVQASSGYTF. The complete variable domain, with remaining parts taken from reference TRBV30 and TRBJ1-2, reads SQTIHQWPATLVQPVGSPLSLECTVEGTSNPNLYWYRQAAGRGLQLLFYSVGIGQISSEVPQNLSASRPQDRQFILSSKKLLLSDSGFYLCAWSVQASSGYTFGSGTRLTVV.

This clonotype was counted many times. This chain connects TRBV28 to TRBJ1-3, with unresolved D. Germline assignment: CDR1 MDHEN and CDR2 SYDVKM. CDR3 length: 12 residues. V was cut by 3 bases and J by 4 bases, with 4 bases left in between. The CDR3: CASSFSGNTIYF. CDR3 nucleotides: TGTGCCAGCAGTTTTTCCGGAAACACCATATATTTT. The full variable domain, rest sourced from reference TRBV28 and TRBJ1-3, is DVKVTQSSRYLVKRTGEKVFLECVQDMDHENMFWYRQDPGLGLRLIYFSYDVKMKEKGDIPEGYSVSREKKERFSLILESASTNQTSMYLCASSFSGNTIYFGEGSWLTVV.

This clonotype was detected many times. The chain is built from TRBV28 and TRBJ2-1; a weak D match, TRBD2 (6 bases). Germline CDR1 is MDHEN and CDR2 is SYDVKM. The CDR3 is 12 amino acids. Trimming pared 5 bases from V and 12 bases from J, leaving 14 bases between. The DNA of the CDR3 is TGTGCCAGCAGTGAGCGGGCCACAGGGCAGTTCTTC. As protein: CASSERATGQFF.

In its sample, this clonotype was seen a few times. The chain is built from TRBV20-1 and TRBJ2-7, with 7 bases fitting TRBD1. V was pared by 3 bases and J by 3 bases, with 11 bases of the junction left unmatched. The germline gives CDR1 DFQATT, CDR2 SNEGSKA (reference sequence). The CDR3 totals 15 residues. The CDR3 sequence is CSASLLPGQIYEQYF. For the CDR3, the DNA is TGCAGTGCTAGTTTACTCCCGGGACAGATCTACGAGCAGTACTTC.

By sample share, this clonotype is large. The chain recombines TRBV29-1 with TRBJ2-1; TRBD2 matches at 10 bases. Germline V gene data show CDR1 as SQVTM and CDR2 as ANQGSEA. V lost 1 base and J lost 4; bases outside the gene matches: 10. The CDR3 is made up of 17 amino acids. The CDR3 sequence is CSVEGVAGGRTYNEQFF. In DNA, the CDR3 is TGCAGCGTTGAAGGGGTAGCGGGAGGCCGAACATACAATGAGCAGTTCTTC.

This clonotype was seen more than once but under ten times. The chain links TRBV7-2 to TRBJ1-2; D ambiguous. Germline values: CDR1 SGHTA, CDR2 FQGNSA. The V end was cut by 1 base, the J end by 4 bases, with 13 bases between. This CDR3 region has 15 residues. In DNA form, the CDR3 reads TGTGCCAGCAGCTTAGAGGGAGGGAGGTCCTATGGCTACACCTTC. Amino acids: CASSLEGGRSYGYTF.

This clonotype came up a few times. The chain joins TRBV5-4 to TRBJ2-3; D unclear. Germline V gene data show CDR1 as SGHNT and CDR2 as YYREEE (reference sequence). The CDR3 is 13 amino acids. Trimming stripped 4 bases from V and 6 bases from J, with 12 bases between. The CDR3 loop reads CASSPELSDTQYF. CDR3 coding DNA: TGTGCCAGCAGCCCAGAATTATCGGATACGCAGTATTTT.

This clonotype was seen a few times. The chain combines TRBV12-5 with TRBJ1-2; TRBD1 matches at 7 bases. V was clipped by 6 bases and J by 7 bases; unmatched bases: 8. The CDR3 has 13 amino acids. Germline V gene data show CDR1 as LGHNT and CDR2 as FRNRAP. CDR3 amino acids: CASGSVQGFGYTF. Here the CDR3 DNA reads TGTGCTAGTGGGTCCGTACAGGGGTTTGGCTACACCTTC.

This clonotype showed up just once. The rearrangement uses TRBV4-3 and TRBJ2-3; D unresolved. The CDR3 extends over 12 amino acids. Germline V gene lookup returns CDR1 LGHNA and CDR2 YSLEER. V was shortened by 1 base and J by 11 bases, with 10 bases between the two germline ends. The CDR3: CASSQADGVQYF. The DNA of the CDR3 is TGCGCCAGCAGCCAAGCAGACGGCGTGCAGTATTTT.